A single sample gave rise to the 7 T cell receptor beta chains below, sequenced in a study of T-cell reconstitution after alpha-beta-depleted transplantation in children. Unique molecular identifiers featured in how the TCRbeta library was prepared. TCRdb reanalysed the PCR reads using MiXCR and keeps one entry per CDR3 protein. This repertoire shows approximately 240,000 distinct CDR3 sequences, roughly a tenth found once; its top ten account for over 5.5%. Specimen: PBMCs from the stem cell graft donor, collected from the stem cell graft. Every receptor here comes from a human donor who donated a stem cell graft to a child with acute lymphoblastic leukemia.

The chain couples TRBV6-1 to TRBJ2-7, with D possibly being TRBD1 or TRBD2 (5 bases each). CDR1 and CDR2 from the germline V gene are MNHNS and SASEGT. Trimming removed 6 bases at V and 7 bases at J, with 16 bases between. This CDR3 region has 13 residues. The CDR3 loop is CASSWDRTGEQYF. CDR3 DNA: TGTGCCAGCAGCTGGGACCGAACCGGGGAGCAGTACTTC.

The chain uses TRBV29-1 and TRBJ2-5; weak D call: TRBD2 (7 bases). Germline assignment: CDR1 SQVTM and CDR2 ANQGSEA. This CDR3 comprises 12 residues. V dropped 7 bases and J dropped 2 bases, with 11 bases sitting between them. CDR3 sequence reads: CSGGREQETQYF. The CDR3 DNA sequence: TGCAGCGGGGGGCGGGAGCAAGAGACCCAGTACTTC.

This clonotype has at least ten counts. The chain has TRBV6-5 and TRBJ2-5; a possible D gene is TRBD2 (6 bases). The V gene's germline CDR1 is MNHEY and CDR2 SVGAGI. The CDR3 contains 14 residues. Trimming left V 0 bases short and J 5 bases short, with 10 bases between. CDR3 sequence reads: CASSYSVAVETQYF. CDR3 DNA: TGTGCCAGCAGTTACTCGGTAGCGGTGGAGACCCAGTACTTC.

This clonotype has at least ten counts. This rearrangement joins TRBV3-1 to TRBJ2-3; no definite D call. The CDR3 is made up of 13 amino acids. The germline V gene encodes CDR1 LGHDT and CDR2 YNNKEL (reference sequence). V lost 3 bases and J lost 6, with 10 bases in between. For the CDR3, the DNA is TGTGCCAGCAGCCAGGTCTTGCGGGATACGCAGTATTTT. Amino acid sequence: CASSQVLRDTQYF.

Many counts were recorded for this clonotype. This chain connects TRBV20-1 to TRBJ2-7; D is unresolved. Germline values: CDR1 DFQATT, CDR2 SNEGSKA (reference sequence). This CDR3 comprises 12 residues. V lost 6 bases and J lost 1, with 10 bases in between. The CDR3: CSARELSYEQYF. The CDR3 DNA sequence: TGCAGTGCGCGAGAGTTATCCTACGAGCAGTACTTC.

This clonotype turned up a few times. The rearrangement links TRBV29-1 to TRBJ2-7; D is tentatively TRBD1 or TRBD2 (5 bases each). Germline CDR1 and CDR2: SQVTM and ANQGSEA. Between the trimmed V and J ends, which lost 5 bases and 4 bases, there was a span of 12 bases. This CDR3 has 12 amino acids. CDR3 DNA: TGCAGCGTTACGAGGGGACCGTACGAGCAGTACTTC. Amino acids: CSVTRGPYEQYF.

The genes are TRBV7-8 and TRBJ2-1, with TRBD2 matching 10 bases. The CDR3 covers 16 residues. CDR1 and CDR2 (germline): SGHVS, FQNEAQ. Trimming took 3 bases from V and 2 from J; bases not matched to a gene: 4. The CDR3 bases are TGTGCCAGCAGCTTCCTAGCGGGGGCGCCCTACAATGAGCAGTTCTTC. This encodes CASSFLAGAPYNEQFF.